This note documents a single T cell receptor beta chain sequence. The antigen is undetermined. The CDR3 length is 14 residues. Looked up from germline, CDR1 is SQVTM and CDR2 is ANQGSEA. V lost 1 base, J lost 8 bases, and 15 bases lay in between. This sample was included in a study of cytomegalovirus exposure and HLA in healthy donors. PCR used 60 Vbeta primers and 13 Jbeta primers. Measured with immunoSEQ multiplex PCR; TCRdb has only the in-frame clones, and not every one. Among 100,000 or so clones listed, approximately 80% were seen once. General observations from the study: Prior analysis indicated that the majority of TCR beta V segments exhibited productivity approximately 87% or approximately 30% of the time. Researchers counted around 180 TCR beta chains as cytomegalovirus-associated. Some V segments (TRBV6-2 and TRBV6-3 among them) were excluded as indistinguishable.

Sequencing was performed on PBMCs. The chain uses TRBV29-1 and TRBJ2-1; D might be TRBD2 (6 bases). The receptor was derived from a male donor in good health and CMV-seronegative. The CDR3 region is CSVEGPLTSYEQFF. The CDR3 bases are TGCAGCGTTGAAGGTCCCTTGACTAGTTATGAGCAGTTCTTC.